These 28 T cell receptor beta chains came from one sample sequenced in a study of CD8 T cells in ankylosing spondylitis. TCRdb re-called the 5' RACE reads with MiXCR, one entry per CDR3 protein. Of approximately 69,000 distinct CDR3 sequences in the sample, 5.3% were seen once. The sequenced sample was blood, either unsorted or a sorted T cell fraction (not recorded which). Source of these receptors: a male donor with ankylosing spondylitis or in good health (not recorded which).

In its sample, this clonotype was seen many times. This chain links TRBV9 with TRBJ2-1, with TRBD1 identical over 9 bases. The germline gives CDR1 SGDLS, CDR2 YYNGEE. With 3 bases clipped from V and 2 bases from J, the junction kept 24 bases outside the gene matches. The CDR3 contains 22 residues. The CDR3 bases are TGTGCCAGCAGCGCCTTACAGGGGGGACAGGGTTCTGCCCCAAGTCCCTACAATGAGCAGTTCTTC. Translating gives CASSALQGGQGSAPSPYNEQFF. Complete variable domain (other parts from reference TRBV9 and TRBJ2-1): DSGVTQTPKHLITATGQRVTLRCSPRSGDLSVYWYQQSLDQGLQFLIQYYNGEERAKGNILERFSAQQFPDLHSELNLSSLELGDSALYFCASSALQGGQGSAPSPYNEQFFGPGTRLTVL.

Details on this clonotype: A much larger clone differs by one base, so this may be a read error. The genes are TRBV7-9 and TRBJ1-5; 7 bases are a match to TRBD1. The V gene's germline CDR1 is SEHNR and CDR2 FQNEAQ (reference sequence). This CDR3 has 15 residues. In DNA, the CDR3 is TGTACCAGCAGCTTAGACAGGGCACAGGGTCAGCCCCAGCATTTT. Translating it yields CTSSLDRAQGQPQHF. The full variable domain, with the rest looked up from reference TRBV7-9 and TRBJ1-5, is DTGVSQNPRHKITKRGQNVTFRCDPISEHNRLYWYRQTLGQGPEFLTYFQNEAQLEKSRLLSDRFSAERPKGSFSTLEIQRTEQGDSAMYLCTSSLDRAQGQPQHFGDGTRLSIL.

This clonotype occurred many times. This chain connects TRBV12-3 or TRBV12-4 to TRBJ1-2; D remains unclear. V lost 2 bases to trimming and J lost 1 base, with 5 bases between them. There are 13 residues in the CDR3. The CDR3 region has the DNA TGTGCCAGCAGTTTAACGGATAACTATGGCTACACCTTC. It yields the protein CASSLTDNYGYTF.

This clonotype was detected ten times or more. This chain connects TRBV5-4 to TRBJ2-1; 7 bases map to TRBD1. The CDR3 covers 15 residues. Per the germline V gene, CDR1 is SGHNT and CDR2 is YYREEE (reference sequence). Losses at the gene ends were 10 bases for V and 2 bases for J; bases not matched to a gene: 12. This CDR3 is CAVTIGRGTYNEQFF. The CDR3 coding sequence is TGTGCCGTCACCATCGGCAGGGGGACCTACAATGAGCAGTTCTTC.

Many counts were recorded for this clonotype. This chain links TRBV23-1 with TRBJ2-7; D ambiguous. TRBV23-1 counts as an open reading frame of uncertain function. This CDR3 is 16 amino acids long. V was pared by 3 bases and J by 7 bases, with 22 bases between. CDR3 bases: TGCGCCAGCAGTCACCCATGGCGGAAACACCGAGATGAGCAGTACTTC. It codes for CASSHPWRKHRDEQYF.

This clonotype was found many times. The V and J genes are TRBV29-1 and TRBJ2-3; possibly TRBD1 for D (6 bases). The CDR3 runs to 13 residues. CDR1 is SQVTM and CDR2 is ANQGSEA in the germline V gene. Trimming took 7 bases from V and 2 from J, leaving 13 bases between them. For the CDR3, the DNA is TGCAGCGCTCGAACAGGGTACACAGATACGCAGTATTTT. Protein product: CSARTGYTDTQYF.

This clonotype was seen many times. This chain uses TRBV28 with TRBJ2-4; D remains unclear. The CDR3 has 14 amino acids. Trimming removed 3 bases at V and 5 bases at J, with 11 bases between. The germline V gene encodes CDR1 MDHEN and CDR2 SYDVKM. The CDR3 sequence: CASSFWGTENIQYF. Written as DNA, the CDR3 is TGTGCCAGCAGTTTTTGGGGTACGGAAAACATTCAGTACTTC. Looking up the rest from reference TRBV28 and TRBJ2-4 gives the full variable domain: DVKVTQSSRYLVKRTGEKVFLECVQDMDHENMFWYRQDPGLGLRLIYFSYDVKMKEKGDIPEGYSVSREKKERFSLILESASTNQTSMYLCASSFWGTENIQYFGAGTRLSVL.

This clonotype came up many times. This chain uses TRBV5-1 with TRBJ2-5, with D tentatively TRBD1 (5 bases). Germline V CDR1 and CDR2: SGHRS, YFSETQ. The CDR3 covers 12 residues. V lost 4 bases and J 2 bases, leaving 6 bases between the germline ends. As DNA, the CDR3 is TGCGCCAGCAGCCGACAGCAAGAGACCCAGTACTTC. Amino acid sequence: CASSRQQETQYF. The variable domain in full, with the rest retrieved from reference TRBV5-1 and TRBJ2-5, is KAGVTQTPRYLIKTRGQQVTLSCSPISGHRSVSWYQQTPGQGLQFLFEYFSETQRNKGNFPGRFSGRQFSNSRSEMNVSTLELGDSALYLCASSRQQETQYFGPGTRLLVL.

This clonotype occurred many times. The V gene is TRBV6-5, the J gene TRBJ1-6, with 9 positions matching TRBD1. J gave up 10 bases and V 4 bases, and 5 bases lay outside the gene matches. The germline CDR1 and CDR2 sequences are MNHEY and SVGAGI. The CDR3 contains 14 residues. The CDR3 bases are TGTGCCAGCAGTTTGGGACAGGGCCAATCACCCCTCCACTTT. Translating it yields CASSLGQGQSPLHF.

This clonotype was recorded at least ten times. The V and J genes are TRBV7-8 and TRBJ2-7, with 12 positions matching TRBD2. The length of the CDR3 is 16 residues. Looked up from germline, CDR1 is SGHVS and CDR2 is FQNEAQ. The trim removed 5 bases at V and 3 bases at J, leaving 8 bases unmatched. CDR3 nucleotides: TGTGCCAGCAGCAAAGGACTAGCGGGGACCCTCTACGAGCAGTACTTC. It yields the protein CASSKGLAGTLYEQYF.

Ten or more counts support this clonotype. The CDR3 reads CSADGTGMGYGYTF. The CDR3, as DNA: TGCAGTGCTGACGGGACAGGGATGGGGTATGGCTACACCTTC. The V and J genes are TRBV20-1 and TRBJ1-2; TRBD1 agrees at 9 bases. This CDR3 has 14 residues. V was clipped by 5 bases and J by 5 bases; unmatched bases: 9. Germline V gene sequence: CDR1 DFQATT, CDR2 SNEGSKA (reference sequence).

This clonotype was seen repeatedly, ten times or more. The genes are TRBV4-1 and TRBJ2-1; tentatively, D is TRBD2 (5 bases). With 2 bases removed from V and 4 bases from J, the gap between germline ends came to 9 bases. Germline V gene sequence: CDR1 MGHRA, CDR2 YSYEKL. The CDR3 covers 14 residues. Written as DNA, the CDR3 is TGCGCCAGCAGCCAACTGCGGACTTACAATGAGCAGTTCTTC. Its protein is CASSQLRTYNEQFF.

There are a few counts of this clonotype. V usage is TRBV11-2 and J usage is TRBJ2-3; 8 nucleotides match TRBD2. The germline V gene encodes CDR1 SGHAT and CDR2 FQNNGV. This CDR3 region has 16 residues. J lost 4 bases, V lost 5 bases, and 11 bases had no gene match. CDR3 sequence reads: CASSPGGGLVPDTQYF. CDR3 DNA sequence: TGTGCCAGCAGCCCCGGGGGGGGACTAGTCCCAGATACGCAGTATTTT.

This clonotype was picked up many times. V is TRBV28 and J is TRBJ2-7; no firm D call. Trimming stripped 7 bases from V and 6 bases from J, with 10 bases between. The CDR3 runs 11 residues. CDR1 and CDR2 from the germline V gene are MDHEN and SYDVKM. Here the CDR3 reads CASNRGGEQYF. CDR3 DNA sequence: TGTGCCAGCAATCGTGGCGGCGAGCAGTACTTC.

There are many counts of this clonotype. The chain joins TRBV6-5 to TRBJ2-3; TRBD2 is a possible D gene (5 bases). Trimming shortened V by 0 bases and J by 0 bases, and 10 bases separated the two germline ends. CDR1 and CDR2 (germline): MNHEY, SVGAGI. The CDR3 length is 16 residues. The CDR3 DNA reads as TGTGCCAGCAGTTACTCTGGGAGCCAAAGCACAGATACGCAGTATTTT. Amino acids: CASSYSGSQSTDTQYF.

The sample holds many counts of this clonotype. The chain carries TRBV29-1 and TRBJ1-4; tentatively, D is TRBD1 (5 bases). This CDR3 spans 13 amino acids. Germline V CDR1 and CDR2: SQVTM, ANQGSEA. V lost 5 bases and J lost 5, with 12 bases in between. This chain's CDR3 is CSVKGLENEKLFF. The CDR3 DNA is TGCAGCGTTAAGGGACTGGAAAATGAAAAACTGTTTTTT.

This sequence joins TRBV7-3 and TRBJ2-1; TRBD1 matches 7 bases. Germline V gene sequence: CDR1 SGHTA, CDR2 FQGTGA. CDR3 length: 15 amino acids. The V and J ends lost 2 bases and 4 bases, in that order; junction bases with no gene match: 5. CDR3 amino acids: CASSLVGGKYNEQFF. CDR3 sequence (DNA): TGTGCCAGCAGCTTAGTAGGGGGCAAATACAATGAGCAGTTCTTC.

Of note for this clonotype: One base away lies a much larger clone, so this may be a sequencing read error. The chain uses TRBV9 and TRBJ1-2; D not certain. Looked up from germline, CDR1 is SGDLS and CDR2 is YYNGEE. The CDR3 loop spans 13 amino acids. Trimming pared 3 bases from V and 2 bases from J, leaving 8 bases between. CDR3 coding DNA: TGTGCCAGCAGCGCGACGAACAACTATGGCTACACCTTC. It yields the protein CASSATNNYGYTF.

The chain joins TRBV7-9 to TRBJ2-1; 12 bases align to TRBD2. Germline assignment: CDR1 SEHNR and CDR2 FQNEAQ (reference sequence). The CDR3 spans 16 residues. Unmatched junction bases numbered 9, after V lost 8 bases and J lost 4 bases. CDR3 residues: CASSSSGGAGYNEQFF. The CDR3 DNA reads as TGTGCCAGCTCCTCTAGCGGGGGGGCGGGGTACAATGAGCAGTTCTTC.

This clonotype was seen ten or more times. The J gene is TRBJ1-5, the V gene TRBV14; 10 bases map to TRBD1. Trimming at V came to 4 bases and at J to 0 bases, leaving 12 bases not matched to a gene. Germline V gives CDR1 SGHDN, CDR2 FVKESK. The CDR3 runs 19 residues. The CDR3 coding sequence is TGTGCCAGCAGCCGCCCGGACAGGGGGTACATTTCTAGCAATCAGCCCCAGCATTTT. Residues: CASSRPDRGYISSNQPQHF.

The V and J genes are TRBV5-1 and TRBJ2-5; D is possibly TRBD1 (6 bases). The V and J ends lost 4 bases and 5 bases respectively, with 15 bases between them. CDR1 and CDR2 (germline): SGHRS, YFSETQ. The CDR3 contains 14 residues. CDR3 amino acids: CASSRLDRKETQYF. The CDR3 DNA follows: TGCGCCAGCAGCCGATTAGACAGGAAGGAGACCCAGTACTTC. The full variable domain, completed using reference TRBV5-1 and TRBJ2-5, is KAGVTQTPRYLIKTRGQQVTLSCSPISGHRSVSWYQQTPGQGLQFLFEYFSETQRNKGNFPGRFSGRQFSNSRSEMNVSTLELGDSALYLCASSRLDRKETQYFGPGTRLLVL.

This clonotype was seen many times. The V call is TRBV6-2 or TRBV6-3, the J call TRBJ2-5; the D gene is possibly TRBD2 (5 bases). CDR3 size: 14 residues. V dropped 2 bases and J dropped 5 bases, with 12 bases sitting between them. Germline CDR1 reads MNHEY; CDR2 reads SVGEGT. The DNA for the CDR3 is TGTGCCAGCAGTTACAAAAGCGGTTGGGAGACCCAGTACTTC. Translating it yields CASSYKSGWETQYF.

This clonotype was observed at least ten times. The chain employs TRBV11-2 and TRBJ2-1; no clear D gene. The V end lost 5 bases, the J end lost 5 bases, and 10 bases lay between the germline ends. This CDR3 has 13 residues. Germline V gives CDR1 SGHAT, CDR2 FQNNGV. The CDR3 DNA sequence: TGTGCCAGCAGCCACAGACCGGACAATGAGCAGTTCTTC. Its translation is CASSHRPDNEQFF.

This clonotype showed up many times. The chain is built from TRBV29-1 and TRBJ1-2, with D perhaps matching TRBD1 (6 bases). V was pared by 2 bases and J by 4 bases, with 17 bases between. Germline-derived CDR1 and CDR2 are SQVTM and ANQGSEA. The CDR3 runs 15 residues. The CDR3 DNA sequence: TGCAGCGTTGAACCGCGGGGGGGGCGGACCTATGGCTACACCTTC. Its protein is CSVEPRGGRTYGYTF.

This clonotype was observed many times. The V and J genes are TRBV20-1 and TRBJ1-1; D unclear. Germline CDR1 DFQATT, CDR2 SNEGSKA (reference sequence). Trimming removed 3 bases from V and 7 bases from J, with 9 bases in between. This CDR3 is built from 11 residues. The CDR3 reads CSARLSFEAFF. The CDR3 DNA sequence: TGCAGTGCTAGGTTGTCATTTGAAGCTTTCTTT.

In this sample, this clonotype turned up many times. This chain connects TRBV12-3 or TRBV12-4 to TRBJ2-1; D is perhaps TRBD2 (5 bases). The CDR3 extends over 14 amino acids. The V end lost 7 bases, the J end lost 8 bases, and 18 bases lay between the germline ends. CDR3 in amino acids: CASTSGEGFDEQFF. The DNA for the CDR3 is TGTGCCAGCACCTCCGGAGAGGGTTTCGATGAGCAGTTCTTC.

This clonotype was seen at least ten times. The chain combines TRBV20-1 with TRBJ1-5; 10 nucleotides align to TRBD1. V lost 3 bases and J lost 6; bases outside the gene matches: 8. Per the germline V gene, CDR1 is DFQATT and CDR2 is SNEGSKA (reference sequence). This CDR3 comprises 15 residues. The CDR3 region is CSASPGTGELQPQHF. The CDR3 DNA follows: TGCAGTGCTAGCCCCGGGACAGGGGAGCTTCAGCCCCAGCATTTT.

This clonotype was observed at least ten times. The chain uses TRBV2 and TRBJ2-7; no firm D call. CDR3 length equals 13 residues. V lost 9 bases to trimming and J lost 5 bases, with 17 bases between them. Germline lookup yields CDR1 SNHLY and CDR2 FYNNEI. CDR3 nucleotide sequence: TGTGCCAGTCTCCTCATTAGTCTGGACGAGCAGTACTTC. Its protein is CASLLISLDEQYF. The entire variable domain, with the rest obtained from reference TRBV2 and TRBJ2-7, is as follows: EPEVTQTPSHQVTQMGQEVILRCVPISNHLYFYWYRQILGQKVEFLVSFYNNEISEKSEIFDDQFSVERPDGSNFTLKIRSTKLEDSAMYFCASLLISLDEQYFGPGTRLTVT.